A single sample is the source of the 19 T cell receptor beta chains below, sequenced in a study of blood T cells in healthy people across ages. The use of a sample-barcoded 5' primer and a J-beta primer mix characterized a second PCR of 7 to 11 cycles. A single record per CDR3 protein comes from TCRdb applying MiXCR to the 5' RACE reads. The sample carries under 1,000,000 distinct CDR3 sequences, roughly 40% recorded once. The sample was blood. The origin of the receptors is a young man in good health.

Ten or more counts support this clonotype. The CDR3 sequence: CSARSQHEQFF. As DNA, the CDR3 is TGCAGTGCTAGGTCCCAGCATGAGCAGTTCTTC. V is TRBV20-1 and J is TRBJ2-1; D ambiguous. The CDR3 loop spans 11 amino acids. CDR1 and CDR2 (germline): DFQATT, SNEGSKA (reference sequence). The ends were cut back, 3 bases at V and 8 bases at J, with 8 bases in the middle.

This clonotype is a singleton in its sample. The chain is built from TRBV30 and TRBJ2-7; possible D gene TRBD1, 6 bases. The CDR3 contains 13 residues. Trimming stripped 3 bases from V and 5 bases from J, with 14 bases between. Germline V gene lookup returns CDR1 GTSNPN and CDR2 SVGIG (reference sequence). The CDR3 spells CAWRDTGLDEQYF. CDR3 nucleotides: TGTGCCTGGAGAGATACAGGGCTGGACGAGCAGTACTTC.

This sequence joins TRBV7-2 and TRBJ1-4, with D possibly matching TRBD1 (6 bases). Germline V gene data show CDR1 as SGHTA and CDR2 as FQGNSA. This CDR3 is built from 16 residues. The germline V and J ends were trimmed by 8 bases and 7 bases, with 23 bases remaining between them. CDR3 in DNA: TGTGCCAGCGGACCTGATCCACAGGGTCCAAGTGAAAAACTGTTTTTT. This codes for CASGPDPQGPSEKLFF. Using reference TRBV7-2 and TRBJ1-4 for the parts outside the CDR3, the full variable domain is GAGVSQSPSNKVTEKGKDVELRCDPISGHTALYWYRQSLGQGLEFLIYFQGNSAPDKSGLPSDRFSAERTGGSVSTLTIQRTQQEDSAVYLCASGPDPQGPSEKLFFGSGTQLSVL.

For this clonotype: A single base separates this from a much larger clone, so it may be a read error. The rearrangement joins TRBV6-6 to TRBJ1-2; 8 nucleotides agree with TRBD1. Germline values: CDR1 MNHNY, CDR2 SVGAGI (reference sequence). The CDR3 totals 14 residues. The ends lost 6 bases at V and 2 bases at J; junction bases unmatched: 5. Written as DNA, the CDR3 is TGTGCCAGCAGCCCCTGGACAGGGAACTATGGCTACACCTTC. Amino acid sequence: CASSPWTGNYGYTF.

This clonotype has just a few counts. The rearrangement joins TRBV6-5 to TRBJ2-5, with D possibly being TRBD2 (6 bases). The CDR3 has 11 amino acids. Germline CDR1 MNHEY, CDR2 SVGAGI. Trimming removed 6 bases at V and 9 bases at J, with 11 bases between. The CDR3 DNA follows: TGTGCCAGCAGCTCCTCGGGGGCCCAGTACTTC. It codes for CASSSSGAQYF.

This clonotype was counted ten times or more. The chain joins TRBV13 to TRBJ1-1; 9 bases are a match to TRBD1. This CDR3 has 15 amino acids. V shed 4 bases, J shed 8 bases, and the junction held 11 bases outside the gene matches. The germline gives CDR1 PRHDT, CDR2 FYEKMQ (reference sequence). The CDR3 sequence is CASSSDRGGVSEAFF. CDR3 in DNA: TGTGCCAGCAGCTCGGACAGGGGTGGAGTATCAGAAGCTTTCTTT.

This chain joins TRBV7-2 and TRBJ2-3, with a tentative D call TRBD1 (6 bases). Germline-derived CDR1 and CDR2 are SGHTA and FQGNSA. This CDR3 is 14 amino acids long. The V gene lost 7 bases and the J gene lost 1 base, with 12 bases spanning the gap. This CDR3 reads CASTPGQRTDTQYF. DNA of the CDR3: TGTGCCAGCACACCGGGACAACGCACAGATACGCAGTATTTT.

This chain links TRBV12-3 or TRBV12-4 with TRBJ1-5; perhaps TRBD1 as D (5 bases). This CDR3 spans 15 amino acids. V lost 7 bases, J lost 6 bases, and 19 bases lay in between. In nucleotides, the CDR3 is TGTGCCAGCACCCCCGACGGGGCCGGGGGTCAGCCCCAGCATTTT. It specifies CASTPDGAGGQPQHF.

This clonotype was observed a few times. The gene calls are TRBV7-9 and TRBJ1-1; D is undetermined. There are 13 residues in the CDR3. V dropped 3 bases and J dropped 3 bases, with 8 bases sitting between them. Germline V gives CDR1 SEHNR, CDR2 FQNEAQ (reference sequence). This CDR3 is CASSFSPDTEAFF. CDR3 in DNA: TGTGCCAGCAGCTTTTCCCCTGACACTGAAGCTTTCTTT.

About this clonotype itself: A read error may explain this, as a much larger clone is one base away. V and J are TRBV12-3 or TRBV12-4 and TRBJ2-7; D perhaps matches TRBD2 (5 bases). The DNA end is a closer match to TRBJ2-5, so the J assignment may be wrong. The CDR3 spans 12 residues. Written as DNA, the CDR3 is TGTGCCGCCCGGGCGGGTAGTGAGACCCAGTACTTC. Protein sequence: CAARAGSETQYF.

This clonotype is a singleton in its sample. The chain joins TRBV9 to TRBJ2-1, with D perhaps matching TRBD2 (5 bases). Germline-derived CDR1 and CDR2 are SGDLS and YYNGEE. The CDR3 is made up of 14 amino acids. The V end lost 4 bases, the J end lost 7 bases, and 15 bases lay between the germline ends. CDR3 sequence reads: CASSLSVSPNEQFF. CDR3 bases: TGTGCCAGCAGCCTTAGCGTGTCCCCAAATGAGCAGTTCTTC.

The CDR3 DNA is TGCAGTGCTAGAGCCCCAGGGTTCAATCAGCCCCAGCATTTT. Its protein product is CSARAPGFNQPQHF. The chain couples TRBV20-1 to TRBJ1-5; weak D call: TRBD1 (5 bases). Germline V CDR1 and CDR2: DFQATT, SNEGSKA (reference sequence). The CDR3 spans 14 residues. V gave up 1 base and J gave up 3 bases, with 10 bases separating them.

This clonotype was observed many times. V usage is TRBV7-2 and J usage is TRBJ2-3, with D tentatively TRBD2 (6 bases). V was pared by 5 bases and J by 1 base, with 10 bases between. The CDR3 length is 14 residues. Germline lookup yields CDR1 SGHTA and CDR2 FQGNSA. DNA of the CDR3: TGTGCCAGCAGCGCAATAGCGGGCACAGATACGCAGTATTTT. Its protein is CASSAIAGTDTQYF.

V usage is TRBV20-1 and J usage is TRBJ2-5; the D call may be TRBD1 or TRBD2 (5 bases each). The J call may be incorrect, as the DNA end agrees better with TRBJ2-7. The CDR3 extends over 11 amino acids. CDR1 and CDR2 from the germline V gene are DFQATT and SNEGSKA (reference sequence). The CDR3 DNA reads as TGCAGGGTGGGGGACTCCTACGAGCAGTACTTC. This gives the protein CRVGDSYEQYF.

The chain is built from TRBV7-8 and TRBJ2-5; D is undetermined. V lost 6 bases and J lost 2, with 16 bases in between. Germline V gene data show CDR1 as SGHVS and CDR2 as FQNEAQ. CDR3 length equals 15 residues. Here the CDR3 reads CASSFPPWAQETQYF. CDR3 sequence (DNA): TGTGCCAGCAGTTTTCCCCCCTGGGCTCAAGAGACCCAGTACTTC.

This clonotype was recorded many times. Germline and junction disagree at one end, which may indicate a read error. This chain uses TRBV12-3 or TRBV12-4 with TRBJ1-1; D not resolved. The CDR3 extends over 14 amino acids. In nucleotides, the CDR3 is TGCGCCAGCAGCTTGTCGGGGATGAACACTGAAGCTTTCTTT. Translation gives CASSLSGMNTEAFF.

In the case of this clonotype: This may come from a read error, since a much larger clone is one base off. The chain is built from TRBV20-1 and TRBJ2-7; D unresolved. V gave up 1 base and J gave up 0 bases, with 7 bases separating them. The CDR3 consists of 13 residues. CDR1 is DFQATT and CDR2 is SNEGSKA in the germline V gene (reference sequence). Here the CDR3 reads CSARGQSSYEQYF. The CDR3 DNA is TGCAGTGCTAGAGGTCAAAGCTCCTACGAGCAGTACTTC.

V gene TRBV6-2 or TRBV6-3 combines with J gene TRBJ2-1; D tentatively fits TRBD1 or TRBD2 (7 bases each). Looked up from germline, CDR1 is MNHEY and CDR2 is SVGEGT. This CDR3 comprises 16 residues. V was pared by 3 bases and J by 6 bases, with 18 bases between. This CDR3 reads CASSYLAEGAGNEQFF. CDR3 coding DNA: TGTGCCAGCAGTTATCTAGCGGAGGGGGCTGGCAATGAGCAGTTCTTC.

This clonotype has just a few counts. The chain combines TRBV6-6 with TRBJ1-1; D is unresolved. The V gene's germline CDR1 is MNHNY and CDR2 SVGAGI (reference sequence). V was trimmed by 0 bases and J by 4 bases, leaving 6 bases between them. This CDR3 has 13 amino acids. The CDR3 spells CASSYSGITEAFF. In DNA, the CDR3 is TGTGCCAGCAGTTACTCAGGGATCACTGAAGCTTTCTTT.